This passage covers 3 T cell receptor beta chains from one sample sequenced in a study of radiotherapy plus CTLA-4 blockade in lung cancer. Repertoires were generated with immunoSEQ multiplex PCR, while TCRdb's copy carries only in-frame clones and drops some. The profile covers 75,000 to 100,000 clones, with around nine tenths appearing a single time and roughly 4.9% taken by the ten largest. The specimen was peripheral blood, collected from a patient treated with radiotherapy plus ipilimumab. The receptors were gathered from a human donor with non-small cell lung cancer that progressed on radiotherapy plus ipilimumab.

The V and J genes are TRBV9 and TRBJ2-2; D gene uncertain. The CDR3 spans 16 residues. Germline CDR1 SGDLS, CDR2 YYNGEE. V was cut by 0 bases and J by 1 base, with 10 bases left in between. The CDR3 DNA sequence: TGTGCCAGCAGCGTAGGTCTCGGATTGAACACCGGGGAGCTGTTTTTT. Its translation is CASSVGLGLNTGELFF.

The chain uses TRBV25-1 and TRBJ2-2, with D possibly called TRBD1 or TRBD2 (5 bases each). Germline V gene lookup returns CDR1 MGHDK and CDR2 SYGVNS. There are 14 residues in the CDR3. Trimming took 6 bases from V and 5 from J, leaving 13 bases between them. The CDR3 DNA reads TGTGCCAGCAGAGGGACCGGTGGGACCGGGGAGCTGTTTTTT. It is translated as CASRGTGGTGELFF.

This chain links TRBV29-1 with TRBJ1-1; D is unresolved. Germline V gene lookup returns CDR1 SQVTM and CDR2 ANQGSEA. V shed 3 bases and J shed 7 bases, with 9 bases lying between them. The CDR3 has 11 amino acids. CDR3 sequence reads: CSVDYGNEAFF. Here the CDR3 DNA reads TGCAGCGTTGATTACGGGAATGAAGCTTTCTTT. Supplemented by reference TRBV29-1 and TRBJ1-1, the full variable domain reads SAVISQKPSRDICQRGTSLTIQCQVDSQVTMMFWYRQQPGQSLTLIATANQGSEATYESGFVIDKFPISRPNLTFSTLTVSNMSPEDSSIYLCSVDYGNEAFFGQGTRLTVV.